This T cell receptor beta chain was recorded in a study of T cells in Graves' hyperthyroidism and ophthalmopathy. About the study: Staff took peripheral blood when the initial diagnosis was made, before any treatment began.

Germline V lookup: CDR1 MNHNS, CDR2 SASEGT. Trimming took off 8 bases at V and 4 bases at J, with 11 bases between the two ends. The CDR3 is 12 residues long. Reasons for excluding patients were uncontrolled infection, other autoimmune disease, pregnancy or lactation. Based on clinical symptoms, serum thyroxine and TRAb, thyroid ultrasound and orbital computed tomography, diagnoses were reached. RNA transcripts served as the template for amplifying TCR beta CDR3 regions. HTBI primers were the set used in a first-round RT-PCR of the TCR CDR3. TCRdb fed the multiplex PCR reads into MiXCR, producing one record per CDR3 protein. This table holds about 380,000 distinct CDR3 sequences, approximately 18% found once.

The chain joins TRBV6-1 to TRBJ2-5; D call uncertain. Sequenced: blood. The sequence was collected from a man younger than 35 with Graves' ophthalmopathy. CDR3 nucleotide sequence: TGTGCCAGCGGCAGAAATGCAGAGACCCAGTACTTC. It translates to CASGRNAETQYF.